This entry lists 11 T cell receptor beta chains sequenced from one sample in a study of PD-1 blockade in classical Hodgkin lymphoma. The table came from immunoSEQ multiplex PCR; TCRdb's copy has only in-frame clones and leaves some out. This table has approximately 20,000 clones, 70% to 75% appearing once. As for time point: cycle 4 day 1 (C4D1), after more than five weeks of nivolumab. There was relapse after autologous stem cell transplantation in every patient, and there was variation in brentuximab vedotin exposure. The sequenced sample was peripheral blood mononuclear cells (PBMCs), obtained before the fourth cycle of nivolumab. All receptors come from a human donor with classical Hodgkin lymphoma.

The gene calls are TRBV7-2 and TRBJ2-2; TRBD1 matches at 8 bases. The germline V gene encodes CDR1 SGHTA and CDR2 FQGNSA. The V segment lost 1 base and the J segment 7 bases; nucleotides outside the gene matches: 5. The CDR3 is made up of 15 amino acids. CDR3 amino acids: CASSLDAGTGGELFF. In nucleotides, the CDR3 is TGTGCCAGCAGCTTAGATGCCGGGACAGGCGGGGAGCTGTTTTTT.

The genes are TRBV4-1 and TRBJ2-7; a weak D match, TRBD2 (5 bases). The germline V gene has CDR1 MGHRA and CDR2 YSYEKL. This CDR3 spans 17 amino acids. V gave up 0 bases and J gave up 0 bases, with 15 bases separating them. The CDR3 reads CASSQDLVSGYSYEQYF. The CDR3 DNA is TGCGCCAGCAGCCAAGATCTCGTAAGCGGTTACTCCTACGAGCAGTACTTC.

This clone was seen just once. This chain joins TRBV15 and TRBJ2-1; the D call may be TRBD1 or TRBD2 (5 bases each). CDR3 length equals 14 residues. The V end lost 7 bases, the J end lost 5 bases, and 15 bases lay between the germline ends. CDR1 and CDR2 (germline): LNHNV, YYDKDF (reference sequence). Written as DNA, the CDR3 is TGTGCCACCAAGATCCGGGACGCTGACAATGAGCAGTTCTTC. This gives the protein CATKIRDADNEQFF. The full variable domain, with the rest looked up from reference TRBV15 and TRBJ2-1, is DAMVIQNPRYQVTQFGKPVTLSCSQTLNHNVMYWYQQKSSQAPKLLFHYYDKDFNNEADTPDNFQSRRPNTSFCFLDIRSPGLGDTAMYLCATKIRDADNEQFFGPGTRLTVL.

This clone has more than one count but fewer than ten. The chain couples TRBV11-2 to TRBJ2-1, with 8 positions matching TRBD2. Germline CDR1 and CDR2: SGHAT and FQNNGV. This CDR3 has 17 amino acids. The J segment lost 4 bases and the V segment lost 5 bases, leaving 13 bases of the junction unmatched. CDR3 residues: CASSPPPGLAGYNEQFF. CDR3 DNA sequence: TGTGCCAGCAGCCCGCCCCCAGGGCTAGCGGGTTACAATGAGCAGTTCTTC.

The genes are TRBV28 and TRBJ2-1; D is uncertain. Germline lookup yields CDR1 MDHEN and CDR2 SYDVKM. This CDR3 is built from 11 residues. Between the trimmed V and J ends, which lost 7 bases and 6 bases, there was a span of 7 bases. The CDR3 sequence is CASTPGNEQFF. DNA of the CDR3: TGTGCCAGCACCCCGGGCAATGAGCAGTTCTTC. The entire variable domain, with the rest obtained from reference TRBV28 and TRBJ2-1, is as follows: DVKVTQSSRYLVKRTGEKVFLECVQDMDHENMFWYRQDPGLGLRLIYFSYDVKMKEKGDIPEGYSVSREKKERFSLILESASTNQTSMYLCASTPGNEQFFGPGTRLTVL.

The chain carries TRBV30 and TRBJ1-5; D perhaps matches TRBD1 (5 bases). Germline V gene data show CDR1 as GTSNPN and CDR2 as SVGIG (reference sequence). Between the trimmed V and J ends, which lost 3 bases and 0 bases, there was a span of 21 bases. The CDR3 length is 18 residues. In nucleotides, the CDR3 is TGTGCCTGGAGAGGGGATTATTGGGGCCTTTATAGCAATCAGCCCCAGCATTTT. This sequence encodes CAWRGDYWGLYSNQPQHF.

The chain links TRBV5-1 to TRBJ2-7; no reliable D call. Germline-derived CDR1 and CDR2 are SGHRS and YFSETQ. Trimming took 5 bases from V and 2 from J, leaving 5 bases between them. The CDR3 consists of 11 residues. The DNA of the CDR3 is TGCGCCAGCAGAGGGACCTACGAGCAGTACTTC. The encoded protein is CASRGTYEQYF.

The V gene is TRBV9, the J gene TRBJ2-3; the match to TRBD1 covers 7 bases. Trimming cost V 4 bases and J 6 bases; bases outside gene matches: 17. The CDR3 is 17 amino acids. In germline, CDR1 is SGDLS, CDR2 YYNGEE. The CDR3 region is CASSNHRGPLIEDTQYF. As DNA, the CDR3 is TGTGCCAGCAGCAATCACAGGGGCCCTCTGATAGAGGATACGCAGTATTTT. Combining the CDR3 with reference TRBV9 and TRBJ2-3 gives the whole variable domain DSGVTQTPKHLITATGQRVTLRCSPRSGDLSVYWYQQSLDQGLQFLIQYYNGEERAKGNILERFSAQQFPDLHSELNLSSLELGDSALYFCASSNHRGPLIEDTQYFGPGTRLTVL.

The genes are TRBV5-1 and TRBJ2-5, with D uncertain. Germline V gene lookup returns CDR1 SGHRS and CDR2 YFSETQ. The CDR3 loop spans 15 amino acids. With 2 bases removed from V and 2 bases from J, the gap between germline ends came to 13 bases. The CDR3 nucleotides read TGCGCCAGCAGCTTCGGTGGGTCGATACAAGAGACCCAGTACTTC. Its protein product is CASSFGGSIQETQYF.

V usage is TRBV15 and J usage is TRBJ2-3; 8 bases align to TRBD1. V shed 5 bases, J shed 2 bases, and the junction held 6 bases outside the gene matches. The CDR3 runs 15 residues. Germline loops: CDR1 LNHNV, CDR2 YYDKDF (reference sequence). The CDR3 bases are TGTGCCACCAGCGGAAGACAGGGGCACACAGATACGCAGTATTTT. It encodes CATSGRQGHTDTQYF.

This clone is medium-sized in the sample. V and J are TRBV27 and TRBJ2-3; unclear D gene. With 6 bases removed from V and 2 bases from J, the gap between germline ends came to 12 bases. Germline V lookup: CDR1 MNHEY, CDR2 SMNVEV (reference sequence). The CDR3 sequence is 14 residues long. CDR3 nucleotides: TGTGCCAGCAGCCGGTCAGAACTCACAGATACGCAGTATTTT. This codes for CASSRSELTDTQYF.